These 32 T cell receptor beta chains came from one sample sequenced in a study of OX40 agonist ivuxolimab in advanced cancers. Generated by immunoSEQ multiplex PCR, the TCRdb table keeps only in-frame clones and is missing some. The table lists roughly 63,000 clones, 89% of them singletons. This specimen was CD4+ or CD8+ T cells sorted from blood, taken in a trial of the OX40 agonist ivuxolimab. The receptors here all came from an adult with an advanced solid tumor such as melanoma, head and neck, liver or kidney cancer.

The sample holds a few counts of this clone. The genes are TRBV19 and TRBJ1-1, with 9 bases identical to TRBD1. The CDR3 runs 15 residues. V gave up 4 bases and J gave up 0 bases; unmatched junction bases: 3. In germline, CDR1 is LNHDA, CDR2 SQIVND (reference sequence). CDR3 sequence: CASSTGTGLNTEAFF. The CDR3 coding sequence is TGTGCCAGTAGTACGGGGACAGGGCTGAACACTGAAGCTTTCTTT.

The J gene is TRBJ1-1, the V gene TRBV5-1; D is possibly TRBD1 (6 bases). Trimming removed 3 bases from V and 0 bases from J, with 12 bases in between. This CDR3 is 15 amino acids long. Germline V lookup: CDR1 SGHRS, CDR2 YFSETQ. The CDR3 DNA is TGCGCCAGCAGCTCCGACAGGCTACTGAACACTGAAGCTTTCTTT. Translating gives CASSSDRLLNTEAFF.

The chain has TRBV9 and TRBJ1-2; 10 nucleotides match TRBD1. The CDR3 spans 16 residues. In germline, CDR1 is SGDLS, CDR2 YYNGEE. V lost 0 bases, J lost 6 bases, and 8 bases stayed unmatched. The CDR3 sequence: CASSVGGDRGANGYTF. The CDR3 DNA follows: TGTGCCAGCAGCGTAGGGGGGGACAGGGGAGCTAATGGCTACACCTTC.

The chain recombines TRBV28 with TRBJ1-5, with TRBD1 matching 9 bases. This CDR3 is 17 amino acids long. V shed 5 bases and J 6 bases; nucleotides not matched to a gene: 14. Germline values: CDR1 MDHEN, CDR2 SYDVKM. DNA of the CDR3: TGTGCCAGCAGTCCTCGGTTCTGGACAGGGGAGGGTCAGCCCCAGCATTTT. This translates into CASSPRFWTGEGQPQHF.

This rearrangement joins TRBV27 to TRBJ2-7; D possibly uses TRBD1 or TRBD2 (5 bases each). The CDR3 is 14 amino acids. V gave up 10 bases and J gave up 2 bases, with 18 bases separating them. Germline assignment: CDR1 MNHEY and CDR2 SMNVEV (reference sequence). The CDR3 here is CATKPGASTYEQYF. DNA of the CDR3: TGTGCCACCAAACCCGGGGCCTCTACCTACGAGCAGTACTTC.

The chain joins TRBV18 to TRBJ2-2, with 11 bases aligning to TRBD1. CDR1 and CDR2 (germline): KGHSH, LQKENI. Losses at the gene ends were 5 bases for V and 7 bases for J; bases not matched to a gene: 15. CDR3 size: 18 residues. This CDR3 is CASSSSGQGGPSVGELFF. CDR3 in DNA: TGTGCCAGCTCATCATCGGGACAGGGGGGACCTAGCGTCGGGGAGCTGTTTTTT. The variable domain in full, with the rest retrieved from reference TRBV18 and TRBJ2-2, is NAGVMQNPRHLVRRRGQEARLRCSPMKGHSHVYWYRQLPEEGLKFMVYLQKENIIDESGMPKERFSAEFPKEGPSILRIQQVVRGDSAAYFCASSSSGQGGPSVGELFFGEGSRLTVL.

J is TRBJ1-5 and V is TRBV21-1; the D segment call TRBD1 is taken from the table without a DNA check. TRBV21-1 is flagged as a pseudogene. The CDR3 totals 17 residues. The CDR3 region has the DNA TGTGCCAGCAGCAAAAGGGCGGACAGTTGGGGGAATCAGCCCCAGCATTTT. The encoded protein is CASSKRADSWGNQPQHF.

This clone was seen once. The rearrangement links TRBV2 to TRBJ2-1; the match to TRBD2 covers 13 bases. V shed 7 bases, J shed 5 bases, and the junction held 11 bases outside the gene matches. CDR3 length: 17 residues. Germline values: CDR1 SNHLY, CDR2 FYNNEI. The CDR3 spells CASNTGIGLAGDNEQFF. CDR3 nucleotides: TGTGCCAGCAATACGGGGATCGGACTAGCGGGAGACAATGAGCAGTTCTTC.

This sequence joins TRBV23-1 and TRBJ2-7; maybe TRBD2 (6 bases). TRBV23-1 is an ORF for which the function is uncertain. Trimming left V 6 bases short and J 0 bases short, with 12 bases between. This CDR3 is 14 amino acids long. CDR3 sequence (DNA): TGCGCCAGCAGCATCCCCGGGAGCTCCTACGAGCAGTACGTC. The encoded protein is CASSIPGSSYEQYV.

The rearrangement links TRBV7-2 to TRBJ1-1; D unclear. With 1 base removed from V and 5 bases from J, the gap between germline ends came to 8 bases. The CDR3 length is 13 residues. Germline CDR1 reads SGHTA; CDR2 reads FQGNSA. The CDR3 region is CASSLGGQTEAFF. In DNA, the CDR3 is TGTGCCAGCAGCTTAGGTGGGCAGACTGAAGCTTTCTTT.

A word on this clone: This sample includes further DNA sequences coding for the same CDR3. The rearrangement uses TRBV27 and TRBJ1-1, with D maybe TRBD1 (5 bases). Germline V gives CDR1 MNHEY, CDR2 SMNVEV (reference sequence). V lost 1 base, J lost 2 bases, and 8 bases lay in between. The CDR3 runs 14 residues. The CDR3 bases are TGTGCCAGCAGTTTATGGGGCCCCAACACTGAAGCTTTCTTT. Amino acids: CASSLWGPNTEAFF.

The chain carries TRBV4-1 and TRBJ2-1; the match to TRBD1 covers 9 bases. Trimming at V came to 3 bases and at J to 10 bases, leaving 16 bases not matched to a gene. This CDR3 contains 17 residues. The germline V gene has CDR1 MGHRA and CDR2 YSYEKL. The CDR3 spells CASSQTFRDRARGEQFF. CDR3 nucleotides: TGCGCCAGCAGCCAGACTTTCCGGGACAGGGCGCGGGGCGAGCAGTTCTTC.

This clone was recorded a few times. The chain carries TRBV4-2 and TRBJ1-1, with unresolved D. V was shortened by 0 bases and J by 7 bases, with 12 bases between the two germline ends. In germline, CDR1 is LGHNA, CDR2 YNFKEQ. The CDR3 is 14 amino acids. The DNA for the CDR3 is TGTGCCAGCAGCCAAGAGAGAGTAGGCAGTGAAGCTTTCTTT. Protein product: CASSQERVGSEAFF.

The gene calls are TRBV5-6 and TRBJ2-5; D ambiguous. This CDR3 region has 14 residues. Germline V gene lookup returns CDR1 SGHDT and CDR2 YYEEEE. V was trimmed by 2 bases and J by 3 bases, leaving 11 bases between them. The CDR3 region is CASSFQASEETQYF. As DNA, the CDR3 is TGTGCCAGCAGCTTTCAAGCCTCGGAAGAGACCCAGTACTTC.

The rearrangement links TRBV29-1 to TRBJ2-7; D is possibly TRBD2 (6 bases). Trimming pared 8 bases from V and 1 base from J, leaving 21 bases between. There are 15 residues in the CDR3. CDR1 is SQVTM and CDR2 is ANQGSEA in the germline V gene. The DNA for the CDR3 is TGCAGCTCCCTGGACTATCGAGGAGGGTCCTACGAGCAGTACTTC. Its translation is CSSLDYRGGSYEQYF.

This chain links TRBV6-5 with TRBJ2-1; 8 bases map to TRBD2. Trimming at V came to 1 base and at J to 5 bases, leaving 7 bases not matched to a gene. Germline V CDR1 and CDR2: MNHEY, SVGAGI. The CDR3 has 16 residues. The CDR3 region has the DNA TGTGCCAGCAGTTACTTTCCCACTAGCGGAGACAATGAGCAGTTCTTC. Its translation is CASSYFPTSGDNEQFF.

V and J are TRBV28 and TRBJ1-1; perhaps TRBD1 as D (6 bases). Per germline, CDR1 MDHEN and CDR2 SYDVKM. The CDR3 is 14 amino acids. Between the trimmed V and J ends, which lost 6 bases and 3 bases, there was a span of 14 bases. CDR3 sequence reads: CASSPQGWDTEAFF. Here the CDR3 DNA reads TGTGCCAGCAGCCCCCAGGGGTGGGACACTGAAGCTTTCTTT.

The chain joins TRBV12-5 to TRBJ2-5, with a tentative D call TRBD1 (6 bases). Germline V lookup: CDR1 LGHNT, CDR2 FRNRAP. This CDR3 region has 21 residues. Trimming removed 3 bases from V and 0 bases from J, with 29 bases in between. The CDR3 is CASGFVDDPASGATYQETQYF. In DNA, the CDR3 is TGTGCTAGTGGTTTCGTCGACGACCCAGCTTCAGGGGCGACGTACCAAGAGACCCAGTACTTC.

The V and J genes are TRBV4-1 and TRBJ1-2; D remains unclear. Trimming pared 9 bases from V and 0 bases from J, leaving 11 bases between. In germline, CDR1 is MGHRA, CDR2 YSYEKL. CDR3 length equals 13 residues. The CDR3 DNA follows: TGCGCCAGTGGCGGGGAAACTAACTATGGCTACACCTTC. Translation: CASGGETNYGYTF.

The chain joins TRBV7-9 to TRBJ1-2; D might be TRBD1 (5 bases). This CDR3 is 17 amino acids long. Germline CDR1 is SEHNR and CDR2 is FQNEAQ (reference sequence). Deletions cut 3 bases from V and 2 bases from J, with 19 bases between. The CDR3 loop is CASSFPPARVGNYGYTF. CDR3 coding DNA: TGTGCCAGCAGCTTTCCCCCTGCCAGGGTGGGGAACTATGGCTACACCTTC.

This clone occurred once. The CDR3 protein is CASSQNPTTGGKETQYF. CDR3 DNA: TGCGCCAGCAGCCAAAACCCAACGACAGGCGGTAAAGAGACCCAGTACTTC. The V call is TRBV4-1, the J call TRBJ2-5, with D possibly matching TRBD1 (6 bases). CDR3 length: 17 amino acids. Germline assignment: CDR1 MGHRA and CDR2 YSYEKL. The V gene lost 2 bases and the J gene lost 3 bases, with 19 bases spanning the gap.

The chain combines TRBV12-5 with TRBJ1-2; 7 nucleotides match TRBD1. This CDR3 spans 15 amino acids. Germline V CDR1 and CDR2: LGHNT, FRNRAP. The ends lost 1 base at V and 7 bases at J; junction bases unmatched: 9. This chain's CDR3 is CASGLGTGDGGGYTF. The CDR3, as DNA: TGTGCTAGTGGTTTGGGAACAGGGGATGGGGGTGGCTACACCTTC.

V and J are TRBV4-3 and TRBJ1-1; maybe TRBD1 (5 bases). V was cut by 4 bases and J by 6 bases, with 15 bases left in between. Germline V gene data show CDR1 as LGHNA and CDR2 as YSLEER. CDR3 length: 14 residues. The CDR3 DNA sequence: TGCGCCAGCAGCCGGGGGGACCCCGGGGCTGAAGCTTTCTTT. This sequence encodes CASSRGDPGAEAFF.

The V gene is TRBV6-5, the J gene TRBJ1-6, with 7 bases that match TRBD1. Germline CDR1 and CDR2: MNHEY and SVGAGI. This CDR3 region has 16 residues. The junction had 11 bases not matched to a gene; V was cut back by 2 bases and J by 10 bases. The CDR3 nucleotides are TGTGCCAGCAGTTACCCCCTTCCCGACAGGGACTCACCCCTCCACTTT. This translates into CASSYPLPDRDSPLHF.

This clone has only a few counts. The CDR3 nucleotides are TGTGCCAGCTGGGACTATGGCTACACCTTC. Amino acid sequence: CASWDYGYTF. This chain joins TRBV6-5 and TRBJ1-2; D call uncertain. Trimming stripped 8 bases from V and 3 bases from J, with 4 bases between. Germline V gene sequence: CDR1 MNHEY, CDR2 SVGAGI. The CDR3 is made up of 10 amino acids.

The chain couples TRBV11-2 to TRBJ1-2; 7 bases match TRBD1. CDR1 is SGHAT and CDR2 is FQNNGV in the germline V gene. J gave up 7 bases and V 3 bases, and 5 bases lay outside the gene matches. CDR3 length: 13 residues. Here the CDR3 reads CASSLGQTAGYTF. The CDR3 DNA follows: TGTGCCAGCAGCTTGGGACAGACTGCTGGCTACACCTTC.

J is TRBJ2-5 and V is TRBV7-9, with 13 positions matching TRBD2. Germline lookup yields CDR1 SEHNR and CDR2 FQNEAQ (reference sequence). This CDR3 is built from 15 residues. V was clipped by 10 bases and J by 5 bases; unmatched bases: 10. The CDR3 is CAIPGGLAGAETQYF. CDR3 bases: TGTGCCATCCCGGGAGGACTAGCGGGAGCGGAGACCCAGTACTTC.

The chain carries TRBV13 and TRBJ1-1; no definite D call. The CDR3 extends over 16 amino acids. The V gene's germline CDR1 is PRHDT and CDR2 FYEKMQ (reference sequence). Trimming took off 5 bases at V and 0 bases at J, with 16 bases between the two ends. The CDR3, as DNA: TGTGCCAGCAGCCCGCGCCCGGATGGAATGAACACTGAAGCTTTCTTT. It yields the protein CASSPRPDGMNTEAFF.

This chain links TRBV4-1 with TRBJ1-1, with 8 bases identical to TRBD1. CDR3 size: 15 residues. Germline V gene data show CDR1 as MGHRA and CDR2 as YSYEKL. Trimming cost V 4 bases and J 1 base; bases outside gene matches: 5. CDR3 bases: TGCGCCAGCAGCCCCAGGCAGGGGGCGAACACTGAAGCTTTCTTT. It encodes CASSPRQGANTEAFF.

The V gene is TRBV5-1, the J gene TRBJ1-1; D is uncertain. Deletions cut 0 bases from V and 0 bases from J, with 12 bases between. Germline values: CDR1 SGHRS, CDR2 YFSETQ. This CDR3 has 16 residues. The CDR3 loop reads CASSLGFGTLNTEAFF. CDR3 nucleotides: TGCGCCAGCAGCTTGGGGTTTGGCACATTGAACACTGAAGCTTTCTTT.

About this clone itself: Within the sample, other DNA sequences also encode this same CDR3. The rearrangement uses TRBV4-2 and TRBJ1-1, with D perhaps matching TRBD1 (6 bases). The ends were cut back, 6 bases at V and 1 base at J, with 9 bases in the middle. Germline V gene sequence: CDR1 LGHNA, CDR2 YNFKEQ. The length of the CDR3 is 13 residues. CDR3 residues: CASRRTENTEAFF. DNA for the CDR3: TGTGCCAGCAGAAGGACAGAGAACACTGAAGCTTTCTTT.

This chain connects TRBV30 to TRBJ2-5, with TRBD2 matching over 7 bases. The CDR3 loop spans 14 amino acids. V shed 3 bases and J 5 bases; nucleotides not matched to a gene: 9. The germline gives CDR1 GTSNPN, CDR2 SVGIG (reference sequence). The CDR3 is CAWSPLAIGETQYF. The CDR3 nucleotides are TGTGCCTGGAGCCCACTAGCGATCGGCGAGACCCAGTACTTC.